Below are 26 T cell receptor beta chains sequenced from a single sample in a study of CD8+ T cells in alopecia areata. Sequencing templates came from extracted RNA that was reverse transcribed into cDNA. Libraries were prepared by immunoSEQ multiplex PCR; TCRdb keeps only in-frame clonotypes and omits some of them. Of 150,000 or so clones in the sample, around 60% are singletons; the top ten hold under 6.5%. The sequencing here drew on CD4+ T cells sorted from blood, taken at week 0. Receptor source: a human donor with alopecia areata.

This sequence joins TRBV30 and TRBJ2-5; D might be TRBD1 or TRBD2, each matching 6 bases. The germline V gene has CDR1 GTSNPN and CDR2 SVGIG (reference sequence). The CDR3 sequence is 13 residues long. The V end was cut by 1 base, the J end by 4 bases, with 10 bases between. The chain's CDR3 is CAWSAGAGETQYF. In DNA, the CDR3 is TGTGCCTGGAGTGCGGGGGCAGGAGAGACCCAGTACTTC.

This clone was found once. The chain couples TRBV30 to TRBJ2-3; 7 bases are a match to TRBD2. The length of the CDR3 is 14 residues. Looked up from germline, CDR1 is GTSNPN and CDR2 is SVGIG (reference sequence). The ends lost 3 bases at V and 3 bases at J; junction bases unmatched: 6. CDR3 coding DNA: TGTGCCTGGAGCCTGGGCGGGGGAACAGATACGCAGTATTTT. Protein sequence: CAWSLGGGTDTQYF.

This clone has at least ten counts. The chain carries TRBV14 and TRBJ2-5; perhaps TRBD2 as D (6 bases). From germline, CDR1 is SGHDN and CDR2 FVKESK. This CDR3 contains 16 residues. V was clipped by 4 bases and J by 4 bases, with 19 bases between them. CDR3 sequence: CASSRRGLMGGETQYF. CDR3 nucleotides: TGTGCCAGCAGCCGGAGGGGTCTTATGGGCGGAGAGACCCAGTACTTC.

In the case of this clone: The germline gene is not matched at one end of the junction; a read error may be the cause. The CDR3 nucleotides are TGTGCTAGCAGCACCCAAATCCAAGAGACCCAGTACTTC. This encodes CASSTQIQETQYF. This chain joins TRBV7-7 and TRBJ2-5; D is undetermined. CDR1 is SSHAT and CDR2 is FNYEAQ in the germline V gene (reference sequence). The CDR3 runs 13 residues.

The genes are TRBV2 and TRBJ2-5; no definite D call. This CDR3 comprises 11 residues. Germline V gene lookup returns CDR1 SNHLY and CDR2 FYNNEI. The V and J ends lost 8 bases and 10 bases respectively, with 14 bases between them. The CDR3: CASADWSVQYF. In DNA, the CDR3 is TGTGCCAGCGCCGATTGGAGTGTCCAGTACTTC.

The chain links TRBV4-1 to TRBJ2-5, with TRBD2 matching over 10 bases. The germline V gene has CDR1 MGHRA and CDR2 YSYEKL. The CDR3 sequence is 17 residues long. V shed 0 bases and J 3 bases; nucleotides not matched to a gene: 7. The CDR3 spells CASSQEKSLAGEETQYF. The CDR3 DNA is TGCGCCAGCAGCCAAGAAAAGTCGCTAGCGGGGGAAGAGACCCAGTACTTC.

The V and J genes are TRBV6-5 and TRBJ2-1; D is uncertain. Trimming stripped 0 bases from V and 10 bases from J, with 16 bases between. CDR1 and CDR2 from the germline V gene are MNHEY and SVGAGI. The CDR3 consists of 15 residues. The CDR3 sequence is CASSYSKAWSREQFF. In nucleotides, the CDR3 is TGTGCCAGCAGTTACTCGAAGGCTTGGAGTAGGGAGCAGTTCTTC.

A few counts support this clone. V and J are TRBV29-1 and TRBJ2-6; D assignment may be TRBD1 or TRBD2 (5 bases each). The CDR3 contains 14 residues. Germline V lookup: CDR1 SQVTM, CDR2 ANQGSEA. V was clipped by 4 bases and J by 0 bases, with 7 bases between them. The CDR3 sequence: CSVAGTSGANVLTF. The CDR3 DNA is TGCAGCGTTGCAGGGACCTCTGGGGCCAACGTCCTGACTTTC.

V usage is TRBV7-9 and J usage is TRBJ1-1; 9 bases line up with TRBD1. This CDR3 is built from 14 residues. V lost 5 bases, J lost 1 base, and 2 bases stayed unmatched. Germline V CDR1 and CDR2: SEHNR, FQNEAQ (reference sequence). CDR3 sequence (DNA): TGTGCCAGCAGCGGGGGACAGGGGAACACTGAAGCTTTCTTT. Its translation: CASSGGQGNTEAFF. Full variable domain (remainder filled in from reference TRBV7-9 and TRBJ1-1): DTGVSQNPRHKITKRGQNVTFRCDPISEHNRLYWYRQTLGQGPEFLTYFQNEAQLEKSRLLSDRFSAERPKGSFSTLEIQRTEQGDSAMYLCASSGGQGNTEAFFGQGTRLTVV.

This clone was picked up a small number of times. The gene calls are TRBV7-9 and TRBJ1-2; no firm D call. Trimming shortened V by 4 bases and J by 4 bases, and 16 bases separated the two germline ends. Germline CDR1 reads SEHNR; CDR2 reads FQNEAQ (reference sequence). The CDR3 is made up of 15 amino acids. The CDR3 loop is CASSSPSGSSYGYTF. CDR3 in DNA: TGTGCCAGCAGCTCACCCAGTGGGTCAAGCTATGGCTACACCTTC.

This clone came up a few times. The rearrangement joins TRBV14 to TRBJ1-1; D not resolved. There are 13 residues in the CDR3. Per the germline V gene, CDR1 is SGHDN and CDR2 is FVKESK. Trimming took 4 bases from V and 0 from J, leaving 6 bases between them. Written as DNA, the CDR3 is TGTGCCAGCAGCCCAGGATTGAACACTGAAGCTTTCTTT. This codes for CASSPGLNTEAFF.

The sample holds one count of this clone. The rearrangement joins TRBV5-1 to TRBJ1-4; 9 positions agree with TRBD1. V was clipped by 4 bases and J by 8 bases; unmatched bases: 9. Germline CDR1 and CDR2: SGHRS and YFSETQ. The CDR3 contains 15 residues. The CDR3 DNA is TGCGCCAGCAGCGGGGGACAGGGCGTTCGAGAAAAACTGTTTTTT. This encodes CASSGGQGVREKLFF. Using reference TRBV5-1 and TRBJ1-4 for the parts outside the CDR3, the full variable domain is KAGVTQTPRYLIKTRGQQVTLSCSPISGHRSVSWYQQTPGQGLQFLFEYFSETQRNKGNFPGRFSGRQFSNSRSEMNVSTLELGDSALYLCASSGGQGVREKLFFGSGTQLSVL.

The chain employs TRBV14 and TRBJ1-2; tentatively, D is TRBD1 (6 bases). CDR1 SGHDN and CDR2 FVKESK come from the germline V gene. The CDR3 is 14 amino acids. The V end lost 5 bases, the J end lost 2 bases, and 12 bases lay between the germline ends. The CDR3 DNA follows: TGTGCCAGCAGCTACAGGGTAGGGAACTATGGCTACACCTTC. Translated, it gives CASSYRVGNYGYTF.

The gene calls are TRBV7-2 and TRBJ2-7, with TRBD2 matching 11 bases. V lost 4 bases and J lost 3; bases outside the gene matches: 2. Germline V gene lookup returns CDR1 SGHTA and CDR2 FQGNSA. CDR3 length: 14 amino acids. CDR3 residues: CASSSSGGHYEQYF. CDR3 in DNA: TGTGCCAGCAGCTCTAGCGGGGGGCACTACGAGCAGTACTTC.

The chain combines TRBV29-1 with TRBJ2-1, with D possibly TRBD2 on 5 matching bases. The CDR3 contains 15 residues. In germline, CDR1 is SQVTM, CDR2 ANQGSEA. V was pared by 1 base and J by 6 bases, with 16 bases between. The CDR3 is CSVEGAPGIGNEQFF. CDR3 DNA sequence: TGCAGCGTTGAAGGTGCCCCGGGAATTGGCAATGAGCAGTTCTTC.

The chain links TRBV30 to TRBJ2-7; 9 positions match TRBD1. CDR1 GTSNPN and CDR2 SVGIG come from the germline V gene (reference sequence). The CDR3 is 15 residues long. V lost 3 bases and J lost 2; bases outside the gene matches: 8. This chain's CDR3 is CAWSVGTGIPYEQYF. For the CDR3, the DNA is TGTGCCTGGAGCGTGGGGACAGGGATTCCCTACGAGCAGTACTTC.

The CDR3 DNA follows: TGTGCCAGCAGTTACTATGGAACTAGCGGTCCCTACGAGCAGTACTTC. Protein: CASSYYGTSGPYEQYF. The chain joins TRBV6-6 to TRBJ2-7; TRBD2 agrees at 8 bases. The germline gives CDR1 MNHNY, CDR2 SVGAGI (reference sequence). Losses at the gene ends were 1 base for V and 2 bases for J; bases not matched to a gene: 7. The CDR3 runs to 16 residues.

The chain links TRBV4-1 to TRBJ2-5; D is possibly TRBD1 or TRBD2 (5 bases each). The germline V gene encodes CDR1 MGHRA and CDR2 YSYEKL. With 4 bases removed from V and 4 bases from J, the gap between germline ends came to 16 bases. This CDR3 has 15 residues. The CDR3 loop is CASSRSRGTGETQYF. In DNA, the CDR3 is TGCGCCAGCAGCCGTTCGAGGGGCACGGGAGAGACCCAGTACTTC.

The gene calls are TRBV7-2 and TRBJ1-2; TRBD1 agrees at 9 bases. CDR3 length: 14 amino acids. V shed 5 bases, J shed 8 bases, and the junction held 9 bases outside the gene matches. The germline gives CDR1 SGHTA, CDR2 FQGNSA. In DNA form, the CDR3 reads TGTGCCAGCAGCCCCGGGACAGGGCGTGTCGGCTACACCTTC. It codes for CASSPGTGRVGYTF.

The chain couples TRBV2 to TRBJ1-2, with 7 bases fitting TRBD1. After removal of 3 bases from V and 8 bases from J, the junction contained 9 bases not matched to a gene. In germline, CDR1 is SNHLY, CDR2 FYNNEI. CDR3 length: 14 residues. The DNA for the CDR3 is TGTGCCAGCAGTGAGGGACAGAGAATCGGAGGCTACACCTTC. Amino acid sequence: CASSEGQRIGGYTF.

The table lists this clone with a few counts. The CDR3 is CASSLGTDTQYF. The CDR3 region has the DNA TGTGCCAGCAGCTTAGGTACAGATACGCAGTATTTT. This chain uses TRBV7-2 with TRBJ2-3, with D unresolved. The germline CDR1 and CDR2 sequences are SGHTA and FQGNSA. The ends were cut back, 1 base at V and 3 bases at J, with 2 bases in the middle. The CDR3 contains 12 residues.

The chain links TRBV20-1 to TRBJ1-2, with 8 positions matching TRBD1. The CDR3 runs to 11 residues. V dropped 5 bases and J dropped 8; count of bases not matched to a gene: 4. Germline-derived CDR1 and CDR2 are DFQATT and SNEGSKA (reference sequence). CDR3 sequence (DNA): TGCAGTGCTCCCCAGGGGGCCGGCTACACCTTC. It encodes CSAPQGAGYTF.

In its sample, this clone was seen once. In DNA, the CDR3 is TGTGCCAGCAGTGAATCACTAGAGGGGGAACAGTTCTTC. Translation gives CASSESLEGEQFF. The V gene is TRBV6-1, the J gene TRBJ2-1; a weak D match, TRBD1 (6 bases). Looked up from germline, CDR1 is MNHNS and CDR2 is SASEGT. Trimming took off 2 bases at V and 13 bases at J, with 15 bases between the two ends. The CDR3 runs to 13 residues.

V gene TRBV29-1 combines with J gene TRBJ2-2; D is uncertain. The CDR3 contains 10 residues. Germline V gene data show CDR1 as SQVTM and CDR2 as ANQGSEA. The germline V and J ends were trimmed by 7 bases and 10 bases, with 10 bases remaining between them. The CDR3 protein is CSALTPELFF. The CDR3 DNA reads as TGCAGCGCTCTAACTCCGGAGCTGTTTTTT.

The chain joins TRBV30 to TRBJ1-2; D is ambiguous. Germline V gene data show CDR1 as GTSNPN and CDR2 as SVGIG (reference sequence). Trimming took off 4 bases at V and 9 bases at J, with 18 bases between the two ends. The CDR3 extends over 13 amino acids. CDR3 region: CAWIRPGVARYTF. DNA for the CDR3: TGTGCCTGGATCAGGCCCGGTGTGGCCCGCTACACCTTC.

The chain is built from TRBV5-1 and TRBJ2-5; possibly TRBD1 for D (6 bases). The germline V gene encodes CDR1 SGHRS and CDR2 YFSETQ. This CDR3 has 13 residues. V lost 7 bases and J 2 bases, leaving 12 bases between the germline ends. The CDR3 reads CASHRDTQETQYF. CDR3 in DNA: TGCGCCAGCCATCGGGACACACAAGAGACCCAGTACTTC. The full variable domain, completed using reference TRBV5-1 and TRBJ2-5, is KAGVTQTPRYLIKTRGQQVTLSCSPISGHRSVSWYQQTPGQGLQFLFEYFSETQRNKGNFPGRFSGRQFSNSRSEMNVSTLELGDSALYLCASHRDTQETQYFGPGTRLLVL.